Below are 14 T cell receptor beta chains sequenced from a single sample in a study of T cells after posttransplantation cyclophosphamide. The table came from immunoSEQ multiplex PCR; TCRdb's copy has only in-frame clones and leaves some out. Of around 9,900 clones in the sample, roughly 90% were seen once. Methotrexate plus calcineurin inhibitor accompanied controls' myeloablative marrow transplants; sampling was 1 year later. The input for sequencing was PBMCs, taken after an allogeneic stem cell transplant with a calcineurin inhibitor and methotrexate. The receptors derive from a young adult male patient who received an allogeneic stem cell transplant from an unrelated donor, was CMV-positive, and had no GVHD. Some T cells may have come from the graft donor.

The gene calls are TRBV5-1 and TRBJ2-7; TRBD1 agrees at 7 bases. The V segment lost 3 bases and the J segment 4 bases; nucleotides outside the gene matches: 4. This CDR3 contains 13 residues. From germline, CDR1 is SGHRS and CDR2 YFSETQ. CDR3: CASSCDRVYEQYV. The CDR3 DNA is TGCGCCAGCAGCTGCGACAGGGTTTACGAGCAGTACGTC.

This clone was recorded once. This sequence joins TRBV5-1 and TRBJ2-1, with 9 bases lining up with TRBD2. The CDR3 length is 15 residues. V shed 5 bases and J 6 bases; nucleotides not matched to a gene: 9. In germline, CDR1 is SGHRS, CDR2 YFSETQ. The CDR3 nucleotides read TGCGCCAGCAGACAACCCGGGACTAGCAGCAATGAGCAGTTCTTC. Encoded protein: CASRQPGTSSNEQFF. Drawing the rest from reference TRBV5-1 and TRBJ2-1, the complete variable domain is KAGVTQTPRYLIKTRGQQVTLSCSPISGHRSVSWYQQTPGQGLQFLFEYFSETQRNKGNFPGRFSGRQFSNSRSEMNVSTLELGDSALYLCASRQPGTSSNEQFFGPGTRLTVL.

This chain links TRBV7-3 with TRBJ2-3, with D unclear. This CDR3 has 14 amino acids. In germline, CDR1 is SGHTA, CDR2 FQGTGA. Trimming stripped 2 bases from V and 0 bases from J, with 6 bases between. Here the CDR3 DNA reads TGTGCCAGCAGCTTATGGGCCAGCACAGATACGCAGTATTTT. This gives the protein CASSLWASTDTQYF.

The chain has TRBV5-4 and TRBJ2-3; 16 bases fit TRBD2. The CDR3 is 19 residues long. V shed 4 bases, J shed 0 bases, and the junction held 8 bases outside the gene matches. In germline, CDR1 is SGHNT, CDR2 YYREEE (reference sequence). CDR3 nucleotide sequence: TGTGCCAGCAGCCTTGGGACTAGCGGGAGGGCCGTGAGCACAGATACGCAGTATTTT. Protein sequence: CASSLGTSGRAVSTDTQYF.

Concerning this clone itself: Mismatch with germline at one junction end may stem from a read error. As DNA, the CDR3 is TGTGCCAGCAGCTCCAACAGCGGGGAGCTGTTTTTT. It yields the protein CASSSNSGELFF. The V and J genes are TRBV5-4 and TRBJ2-2; D remains ambiguous. CDR3 size: 12 residues. Germline V CDR1 and CDR2: SGHNT, YYREEE (reference sequence).

The chain employs TRBV4-3 and TRBJ2-3, with D tentatively TRBD2 (5 bases). Trimming cost V 0 bases and J 8 bases, with 12 bases left between them. The V gene's germline CDR1 is LGHNA and CDR2 YSLEER. The CDR3 totals 14 residues. The chain's CDR3 is CASSQDHMAGTQYF. The CDR3 DNA reads as TGCGCCAGCAGCCAAGATCATATGGCGGGTACGCAGTATTTT.

The V call is TRBV7-3, the J call TRBJ2-2; D remains unclear. V was trimmed by 3 bases and J by 5 bases, leaving 7 bases between them. The CDR3 is 13 residues long. Per the germline V gene, CDR1 is SGHTA and CDR2 is FQGTGA. The CDR3 is CASSFTVTGELFF. CDR3 coding DNA: TGTGCCAGCAGCTTTACGGTAACCGGGGAGCTGTTTTTT.

This sequence joins TRBV19 and TRBJ2-7; perhaps TRBD1 as D (6 bases). Trimming took 4 bases from V and 1 from J, leaving 8 bases between them. Germline CDR1 LNHDA, CDR2 SQIVND (reference sequence). This CDR3 is 13 amino acids long. The CDR3 coding sequence is TGTGCCAGTAGTAAACAGGGTTCCTACGAGCAGTACTTC. This codes for CASSKQGSYEQYF.

The rearrangement joins TRBV7-8 to TRBJ2-7; TRBD1 agrees at 11 bases. Germline assignment: CDR1 SGHVS and CDR2 FQNEAQ. The CDR3 sequence is 15 residues long. Trimming took 1 base from V and 6 from J; bases not matched to a gene: 5. This chain's CDR3 is CASSLVGQGASEQYF. Written as DNA, the CDR3 is TGTGCCAGCAGCTTAGTTGGACAGGGGGCTTCCGAGCAGTACTTC.

The chain joins TRBV9 to TRBJ2-1; 9 nucleotides match TRBD1. The CDR3 is 15 residues long. In germline, CDR1 is SGDLS, CDR2 YYNGEE. The junction had 2 bases not matched to a gene; V was cut back by 0 bases and J by 4 bases. CDR3 amino acids: CASSVGQGGYNEQFF. The CDR3 DNA follows: TGTGCCAGCAGCGTAGGACAGGGGGGATACAATGAGCAGTTCTTC.

This clone came up once. This sequence joins TRBV5-1 and TRBJ1-3; D not resolved. Germline assignment: CDR1 SGHRS and CDR2 YFSETQ. This CDR3 region has 11 residues. The ends were cut back, 4 bases at V and 4 bases at J, with 3 bases in the middle. Here the CDR3 reads CASSQGNTIYF. CDR3 nucleotides: TGCGCCAGCAGCCAGGGAAACACCATATATTTT. Variable domain in full (rest from reference TRBV5-1 and TRBJ1-3): KAGVTQTPRYLIKTRGQQVTLSCSPISGHRSVSWYQQTPGQGLQFLFEYFSETQRNKGNFPGRFSGRQFSNSRSEMNVSTLELGDSALYLCASSQGNTIYFGEGSWLTVV.

Only one count was recorded for this clone. This sequence joins TRBV11-2 and TRBJ1-6; 7 bases are shared with TRBD1. From germline, CDR1 is SGHAT and CDR2 FQNNGV. Trimming cost V 1 base and J 7 bases; bases outside gene matches: 7. The CDR3 has 16 residues. The CDR3 protein is CASSLVSAGGNSPLHF. DNA for the CDR3: TGTGCCAGCAGCTTAGTCTCTGCAGGGGGGAATTCACCCCTCCACTTT.

This clone was seen once. This chain links TRBV4-3 with TRBJ2-7; D remains unclear. Trimming removed 3 bases from V and 4 bases from J, with 16 bases in between. CDR3 length equals 15 residues. Germline V gene sequence: CDR1 LGHNA, CDR2 YSLEER. CDR3 DNA sequence: TGCGCCAGCAGCCACCAGGTGGGCTATCCTTACGAGCAGTACTTC. Translation: CASSHQVGYPYEQYF.

The rearrangement links TRBV2 to TRBJ2-5; D possibly corresponds to TRBD2 (6 bases). The CDR3 consists of 14 residues. From germline, CDR1 is SNHLY and CDR2 FYNNEI. The germline V and J ends were trimmed by 7 bases and 2 bases, with 14 bases remaining between them. The CDR3 DNA reads TGTGCCAGCACCCTCGGGAGCCTACAAGAGACCCAGTACTTC. Protein product: CASTLGSLQETQYF.